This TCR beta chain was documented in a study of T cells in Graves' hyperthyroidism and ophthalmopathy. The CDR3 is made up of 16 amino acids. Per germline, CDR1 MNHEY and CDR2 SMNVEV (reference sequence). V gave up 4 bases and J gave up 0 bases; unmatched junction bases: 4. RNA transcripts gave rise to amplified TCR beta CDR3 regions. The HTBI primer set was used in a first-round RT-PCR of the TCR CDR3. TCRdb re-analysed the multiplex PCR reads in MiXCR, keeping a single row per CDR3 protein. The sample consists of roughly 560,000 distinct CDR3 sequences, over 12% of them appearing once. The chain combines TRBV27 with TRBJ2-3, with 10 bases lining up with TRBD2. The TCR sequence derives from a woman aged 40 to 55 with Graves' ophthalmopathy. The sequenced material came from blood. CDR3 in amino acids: CASSSLTSGSTDTQYF. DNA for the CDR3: TGTGCCAGCAGTTCACTGACTAGCGGGAGCACAGATACGCAGTATTTT.